This TCR beta chain was identified during a study of OX40 agonist ivuxolimab in advanced cancers. Findings and caveats of the study: Circulating CD4+ and CD8+ T cells showed clonal expansion by week 6 at 0.1 to 3.0 mg/kg.

The sample holds a few counts of this clone. What it recognizes is unknown. Germline V CDR1 and CDR2: SGHDT, YYEEEE. V was shortened by 5 bases and J by 5 bases, with 10 bases between the two germline ends. The CDR3 runs 13 residues. TCRdb's copy holds only in-frame clones and misses some; the assay was immunoSEQ multiplex PCR. The sample records 70,000 or so clones, more than 80% being singletons. The source was CD4+ or CD8+ T cells sorted from blood, collected in a trial of the OX40 agonist ivuxolimab. The sequence derives from an adult with an advanced solid tumor such as melanoma, head and neck, liver or kidney cancer. The chain is built from TRBV5-6 and TRBJ2-2; D gene uncertain. CDR3 sequence: CASSLKGTGELFF. The CDR3 DNA reads TGTGCCAGCAGTCTAAAAGGGACCGGGGAGCTGTTTTTT. The complete variable domain, with remaining parts taken from reference TRBV5-6 and TRBJ2-2, reads DAGVTQSPTHLIKTRGQQVTLRCSPKSGHDTVSWYQQALGQGPQFIFQYYEEEERQRGNFPDRFSGHQFPNYSSELNVNALLLGDSALYLCASSLKGTGELFFGEGSRLTVL.